The entry that follows covers one TCR beta chain sequence. Its target is unknown. The germline gives CDR1 SGHVS, CDR2 FNYEAQ. The CDR3 is 14 amino acids. Trimming removed 5 bases at V and 11 bases at J, with 21 bases between. Primers used in a second PCR of about 7 to 12 cycles were a sample-barcoded 5' primer and a J-beta primer mix. Through a template-switch adaptor with 12 random nucleotides, each cDNA molecule received a tag. MiXCR, run by TCRdb on the 5' RACE reads, gives a single entry per CDR3 protein. Here the sample spans about 730,000 distinct CDR3 sequences, roughly 41% being singletons. These data originate in a study of blood T cells in healthy people across ages. Study-level results: Age brought a roughly linear fall in TCR beta diversity measured per million T cells. The long-lived group displayed more naive CD4+ cells, plus higher diversity, than the aged donors did. Diversity estimates from one million T cells were considered underestimates.

The V call is TRBV7-6, the J call TRBJ1-2; D is undetermined. The clonotype was recovered from an older woman in good health. Sequencing was done on a sample of blood. This CDR3 is CASSVSGQMGGYTF. In DNA, the CDR3 is TGTGCCAGCAGCGTAAGCGGCCAAATGGGTGGATACACCTTC.